This passage covers 25 T cell receptor beta chains from one sample sequenced in a study of cytomegalovirus exposure and HLA in healthy donors. 13 Jbeta primers and 60 Vbeta primers were used for the PCR. The table came from immunoSEQ multiplex PCR; TCRdb's copy has only in-frame clones and leaves some out. This table has 150,000 to 180,000 clones, about 74% appearing once. The specimen sequenced was PBMCs. The source of these receptors is a woman aged 40-49 years in good health and CMV-seronegative.

The chain combines TRBV9 with TRBJ2-1; D possibly corresponds to TRBD1 (5 bases). Deletions cut 4 bases from V and 6 bases from J, with 20 bases between. The CDR3 consists of 16 residues. Germline CDR1 and CDR2: SGDLS and YYNGEE. In DNA form, the CDR3 reads TGTGCCAGCAGCCCCCTACTTGGCGGACAACCCAATGAGCAGTTCTTC. Translated: CASSPLLGGQPNEQFF.

The V and J genes are TRBV27 and TRBJ2-6; D call uncertain. CDR1 is MNHEY and CDR2 is SMNVEV in the germline V gene (reference sequence). The CDR3 totals 18 residues. Trimming cost V 5 bases and J 1 base, with 18 bases left between them. The CDR3 DNA follows: TGTGCCAGCAGTAGGAGATTAAACCCCCAGTCTGGGGCCAACGTCCTGACTTTC. It codes for CASSRRLNPQSGANVLTF. Full variable domain (missing parts from reference TRBV27 and TRBJ2-6): EAQVTQNPRYLITVTGKKLTVTCSQNMNHEYMSWYRQDPGLGLRQIYYSMNVEVTDKGDVPEGYKVSRKEKRNFPLILESPSPNQTSLYFCASSRRLNPQSGANVLTFGAGSRLTVL.

The chain combines TRBV5-1 with TRBJ2-3; TRBD2 matches at 14 bases. From germline, CDR1 is SGHRS and CDR2 YFSETQ. The CDR3 is 15 residues long. Trimming cost V 3 bases and J 5 bases; bases outside gene matches: 2. The CDR3, as DNA: TGCGCCAGCAGCTCGGGACTAGCGGGGGTAGATACGCAGTATTTT. This encodes CASSSGLAGVDTQYF.

This CDR3 is CASRSGAPLELFLNQPQHF. CDR3 bases: TGTGCCAGCAGATCAGGTGCCCCTCTCGAACTTTTTCTCAATCAGCCCCAGCATTTT. The chain employs TRBV6-7 and TRBJ1-5, with D uncertain. TRBV6-7 is designated an ORF whose function remains uncertain. CDR3 length: 19 amino acids. V lost 6 bases, J lost 3 bases, and 27 bases lay in between.

This rearrangement joins TRBV7-9 to TRBJ1-1; D is undetermined. The germline V and J ends were trimmed by 1 base and 6 bases, with 18 bases remaining between them. Germline V gives CDR1 SEHNR, CDR2 FQNEAQ (reference sequence). The CDR3 covers 16 residues. CDR3 sequence reads: CASSLVSVTGGAEAFF. CDR3 bases: TGTGCCAGCAGCTTAGTTTCGGTAACGGGCGGGGCTGAAGCTTTCTTT.

In its sample, this clone was seen a few times. The V gene is TRBV18, the J gene TRBJ2-3; 7 nucleotides match TRBD1. Germline assignment: CDR1 KGHSH and CDR2 LQKENI. There are 15 residues in the CDR3. V lost 0 bases and J lost 3; bases outside the gene matches: 3. Here the CDR3 reads CASSPPDRATDTQYF. CDR3 nucleotide sequence: TGTGCCAGCTCACCACCCGACAGGGCAACAGATACGCAGTATTTT.

The chain recombines TRBV10-2 with TRBJ1-5, with D maybe TRBD1 (5 bases). CDR3 length: 11 residues. With 8 bases removed from V and 3 bases from J, the gap between germline ends came to 5 bases. Germline CDR1 is WSHSY and CDR2 is SAAADI. The CDR3 DNA reads as TGCGCCAGCGGGGCCAATCAGCCCCAGCATTTT. Translation gives CASGANQPQHF.

The chain links TRBV27 to TRBJ1-2, with 10 bases lining up with TRBD1. V was clipped by 10 bases and J by 8 bases; unmatched bases: 10. The CDR3 spans 13 residues. Germline CDR1 reads MNHEY; CDR2 reads SMNVEV (reference sequence). CDR3 residues: CATRQGAVGGYTF. The DNA for the CDR3 is TGTGCCACCCGACAGGGGGCGGTTGGGGGCTACACCTTC.

This chain uses TRBV11-2 with TRBJ2-1, with D perhaps matching TRBD2 (6 bases). The CDR3 is 14 residues long. Trimming removed 5 bases at V and 9 bases at J, with 17 bases between. Germline CDR1 and CDR2: SGHAT and FQNNGV. CDR3 sequence: CASSLGRGFGEQFF. The CDR3 DNA sequence: TGTGCCAGCAGCCTAGGGCGGGGTTTCGGTGAGCAGTTCTTC.

This rearrangement joins TRBV15 to TRBJ2-7; TRBD2 might be the D (5 bases). CDR3 length: 12 amino acids. The ends were cut back, 0 bases at V and 7 bases at J, with 7 bases in the middle. The germline gives CDR1 LNHNV, CDR2 YYDKDF (reference sequence). The CDR3 nucleotides read TGTGCCACCAGCAGAGATTCGGGGGAGCAGTACTTC. This translates into CATSRDSGEQYF.

V gene TRBV18 combines with J gene TRBJ1-1; D may be TRBD1 (6 bases). This CDR3 spans 15 amino acids. CDR1 and CDR2 from the germline V gene are KGHSH and LQKENI. The V gene lost 0 bases and the J gene lost 4 bases, with 12 bases spanning the gap. DNA of the CDR3: TGTGCCAGCTCACCACCAGGGGCAGGGGCCACTGAAGCTTTCTTT. It codes for CASSPPGAGATEAFF.

This clone was observed a single time. The rearrangement uses TRBV28 and TRBJ2-3; tentatively, D is TRBD1 (6 bases). Trimming took off 5 bases at V and 2 bases at J, with 17 bases between the two ends. This CDR3 contains 16 residues. Germline values: CDR1 MDHEN, CDR2 SYDVKM. Here the CDR3 DNA reads TGTGCCAGCAGTCCTTTAGGGGACATTTCCACAGATACGCAGTATTTT. This encodes CASSPLGDISTDTQYF.

This clone was observed a single time. This rearrangement joins TRBV30 to TRBJ2-3; the match to TRBD2 covers 7 bases. Germline CDR1 GTSNPN, CDR2 SVGIG (reference sequence). The V and J ends lost 1 base and 5 bases, in that order; junction bases with no gene match: 15. The CDR3 loop spans 17 amino acids. The CDR3 DNA reads TGTGCCTGGAGTGAAAACGTTCTAGCGGTTGTTGGAGATACGCAGTATTTT. Translation: CAWSENVLAVVGDTQYF.

The chain joins TRBV9 to TRBJ2-2; 8 nucleotides match TRBD2. Germline CDR1 and CDR2: SGDLS and YYNGEE. This CDR3 spans 16 amino acids. The trim removed 1 base at V and 1 base at J, leaving 3 bases unmatched. The DNA of the CDR3 is TGTGCCAGCAGCGTATCTAGCGGGCGGAACACCGGGGAGCTGTTTTTT. Translated, it gives CASSVSSGRNTGELFF.

To note about this clone: Other DNA sequences in the sample encode the same CDR3. The chain employs TRBV27 and TRBJ2-7; D call uncertain. The CDR3 sequence is 11 residues long. Germline V CDR1 and CDR2: MNHEY, SMNVEV (reference sequence). V dropped 4 bases and J dropped 3 bases, with 4 bases sitting between them. The CDR3 DNA reads TGTGCCAGCAGTTCTCTCTACGAGCAGTACTTC. It codes for CASSSLYEQYF.

The V gene is TRBV6-1, the J gene TRBJ1-2; D not resolved. V was cut by 6 bases and J by 6 bases, with 11 bases left in between. The CDR3 loop spans 12 amino acids. CDR1 is MNHNS, CDR2 SASEGT, per germline. The CDR3, as DNA: TGTGCCAGCAGCGAGGACGGGGATGGCTACACCTTC. Amino acids: CASSEDGDGYTF.

The chain carries TRBV5-1 and TRBJ2-6; a possible D gene is TRBD2 (7 bases). Germline CDR1 SGHRS, CDR2 YFSETQ. With 4 bases removed from V and 0 bases from J, the gap between germline ends came to 14 bases. The CDR3 is 17 amino acids. The CDR3 here is CASSPRGANSGANVLTF. CDR3 sequence (DNA): TGCGCCAGCAGCCCCCGGGGGGCCAACTCTGGGGCCAACGTCCTGACTTTC.

The gene calls are TRBV6-1 and TRBJ2-7, with 7 bases lining up with TRBD1. There are 13 residues in the CDR3. Trimming cost V 8 bases and J 3 bases; bases outside gene matches: 7. CDR1 and CDR2 from the germline V gene are MNHNS and SASEGT. CDR3 amino acids: CASSGQYSYEQYF. CDR3 bases: TGTGCCAGCTCGGGACAGTACAGCTACGAGCAGTACTTC.

The J gene is TRBJ2-7, the V gene TRBV5-6, with D possibly being TRBD1 (6 bases). The CDR3 loop spans 17 amino acids. The germline V gene has CDR1 SGHDT and CDR2 YYEEEE. Between the trimmed V and J ends, which lost 4 bases and 4 bases, there was a span of 24 bases. The CDR3 DNA is TGTGCCAGCAGCCTGTGGGCTCATTGGACAGTGTCTTACGAGCAGTACTTC. Translation: CASSLWAHWTVSYEQYF.

The rearrangement links TRBV12-5 to TRBJ1-1; D is undetermined. The CDR3 length is 12 residues. Looked up from germline, CDR1 is LGHNT and CDR2 is FRNRAP. Trimming shortened V by 7 bases and J by 7 bases, and 13 bases separated the two germline ends. The CDR3 DNA reads as TGTGCTAGTGCCCAGTTGACGGGTGAAGCTTTCTTT. This gives the protein CASAQLTGEAFF.

The chain carries TRBV19 and TRBJ1-6; 8 nucleotides match TRBD1. The CDR3 length is 14 residues. Germline loops: CDR1 LNHDA, CDR2 SQIVND (reference sequence). V lost 1 base and J lost 8; bases outside the gene matches: 1. The CDR3 here is CASSIVQGDSPLHF. Here the CDR3 DNA reads TGTGCCAGTAGTATAGTACAGGGGGATTCACCCCTCCACTTT.

The chain is built from TRBV4-1 and TRBJ2-7, with 13 positions matching TRBD2. Trimming removed 4 bases from V and 4 bases from J; junction bases left unmatched: 7. CDR3 size: 16 residues. Germline CDR1 MGHRA, CDR2 YSYEKL. CDR3 sequence (DNA): TGCGCCAGCAGCCGGAATGGACTAGCGGGAGAATACGAGCAGTACTTC. Its translation is CASSRNGLAGEYEQYF.

V is TRBV19 and J is TRBJ2-3; D may be TRBD1 (6 bases). V was pared by 9 bases and J by 0 bases, with 13 bases between. In germline, CDR1 is LNHDA, CDR2 SQIVND (reference sequence). The CDR3 is made up of 14 amino acids. The CDR3 reads CASQQGPSTDTQYF. DNA of the CDR3: TGTGCCAGCCAACAGGGTCCGAGCACAGATACGCAGTATTTT.

The gene calls are TRBV5-1 and TRBJ1-2, with 7 bases fitting TRBD1. This CDR3 comprises 15 residues. Germline CDR1 reads SGHRS; CDR2 reads YFSETQ. The V gene end was trimmed by 0 bases and the J gene end by 6 bases; junction bases not matched to a gene: 8. CDR3 in amino acids: CASSLGTGSVDGYTF. The CDR3 bases are TGCGCCAGCAGCTTGGGGACAGGTTCTGTGGATGGCTACACCTTC. The full variable domain, with the rest looked up from reference TRBV5-1 and TRBJ1-2, is KAGVTQTPRYLIKTRGQQVTLSCSPISGHRSVSWYQQTPGQGLQFLFEYFSETQRNKGNFPGRFSGRQFSNSRSEMNVSTLELGDSALYLCASSLGTGSVDGYTFGSGTRLTVV.

This clone was counted between two and nine times. The chain combines TRBV2 with TRBJ1-3; D is possibly TRBD1 (5 bases). V lost 6 bases and J lost 3, with 21 bases in between. The CDR3 has 17 amino acids. Germline-derived CDR1 and CDR2 are SNHLY and FYNNEI. CDR3 nucleotides: TGTGCCAGCAGCACACGACAGACCTCAGGATTTGGAAACACCATATATTTT. It is translated as CASSTRQTSGFGNTIYF.